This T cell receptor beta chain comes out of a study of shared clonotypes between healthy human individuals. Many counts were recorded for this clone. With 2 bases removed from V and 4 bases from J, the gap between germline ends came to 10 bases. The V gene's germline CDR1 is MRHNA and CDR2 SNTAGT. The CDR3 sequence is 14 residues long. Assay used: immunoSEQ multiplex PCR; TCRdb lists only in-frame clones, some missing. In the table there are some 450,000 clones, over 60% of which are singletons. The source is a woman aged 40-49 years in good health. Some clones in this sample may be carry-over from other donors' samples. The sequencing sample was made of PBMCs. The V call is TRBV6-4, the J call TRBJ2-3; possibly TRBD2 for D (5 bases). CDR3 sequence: CASSDGESADTQYF. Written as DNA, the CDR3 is TGTGCCAGCAGTGACGGGGAGTCCGCAGATACGCAGTATTTT.